A selection of T cell receptor beta chains follows, all from one sample in a study of blood T cell repertoires in COVID-19. Sequencing used immunoSEQ multiplex PCR; TCRdb keeps in-frame clones, though not all of them. Of tens of thousands of clones detected, 80% to 90% appear once; the ten largest clones hold over 1%. The source material was peripheral blood. These receptors were taken from a man between 60 and 75 years old with acute or convalescent COVID-19. The CDR3 runs from the conserved cysteine through the conserved F or W. D genes are given only for firm matches. Size tells how often a clone was seen (once, few, many) or the class of an expanded clone, and some rows leave it out.

size	V	D	J	CDR3	DNA
.	TRBV3-1/TRBV3-2	.	TRBJ1-6	CASSPDGNSPLHF	TGTGCCAGCAGCCCAGACGGGAATTCACCCCTCCACTTT
once	TRBV5-6	TRBD1	TRBJ2-2	CASSLGQGSGELFF	TGTGCCAGCAGCTTAGGACAGGGTTCCGGGGAGCTGTTTTTT
.	TRBV14	TRBD1	TRBJ1-2	CASSFSRRGYYTF	TGTGCCAGCAGCTTTAGTCGCAGGGGGTACTACACCTTC
few	TRBV29-1	.	TRBJ1-6	CSVSTGTKGDSPLHF	TGCAGCGTTAGTACAGGGACCAAGGGGGATTCACCCCTCCACTTT
.	TRBV11-2	.	TRBJ1-2	CASSSTTGDYGYTF	TGTGCCAGCAGCTCCACGACGGGGGACTATGGCTACACCTTC
.	TRBV7-9	TRBD1	TRBJ2-2	CASSPWTGVDTGELFF	TGTGCCAGCAGCCCCTGGACAGGGGTGGACACCGGGGAGCTGTTTTTT
.	TRBV3-1/TRBV3-2	.	TRBJ1-2	CASSQLGGGNYGYTF	TGTGCCAGCAGCCAACTGGGAGGGGGGAACTATGGCTACACCTTC
.	TRBV6-1	.	TRBJ1-2	CASSEGRGYGYTF	TGTGCCAGCAGTGAAGGTCGGGGCTATGGCTACACCTTC
once	TRBV6-2/TRBV6-3	.	TRBJ2-1	CASSFSLRGADYNEQFF	TGTGCCAGCAGTTTCTCACTCCGGGGGGCCGATTACAATGAGCAGTTCTTC
.	TRBV18	TRBD1	TRBJ1-5	CASSPRQGNQPQHF	TGTGCCAGCTCACCGAGACAGGGGAATCAGCCCCAGCATTTT
.	TRBV27	.	TRBJ2-1	CASSFLPPGVNEQFF	TGTGCCAGCAGTTTCCTACCCCCCGGAGTCAATGAGCAGTTCTTC
few	TRBV6-5	.	TRBJ1-3	CASSYDRSGNTIYF	TGTGCCAGCAGTTACGACAGATCTGGAAACACCATATATTTT
.	TRBV6-1	.	TRBJ1-5	CASSEGPDYSNQPQHF	TGTGCCAGCAGTGAAGGGCCCGATTATAGCAATCAGCCCCAGCATTTT
.	TRBV5-1	TRBD1	TRBJ2-4	CASSWGRQGDHIQYF	TGCGCCAGCAGCTGGGGGAGACAGGGAGACCACATTCAGTACTTC
.	TRBV3-1/TRBV3-2	TRBD1	TRBJ1-1	CASSSSTGGQAFF	TGTGCCAGCAGCTCCTCGACAGGGGGTCAAGCTTTCTTT
.	TRBV13	TRBD2	TRBJ2-3	CASSPGLAGDFGTDTQYF	TGTGCCAGCAGCCCAGGACTAGCGGGAGATTTTGGCACAGATACGCAGTATTTT
once	TRBV19	.	TRBJ1-1	CASSMARTVTEAFF	TGTGCCAGTAGTATGGCGCGGACAGTCACTGAAGCTTTCTTT
.	TRBV25-1	TRBD1	TRBJ1-3	CATGGQGNTIYF	TGTGCCACCGGGGGACAGGGAAACACCATATATTTT
.	TRBV6-5	.	TRBJ1-1	CASNPYGTPNTEAFF	TGTGCCAGCAATCCATACGGGACACCAAACACTGAAGCTTTCTTT
.	TRBV15	.	TRBJ1-5	CATSRSGSRNQPQHF	TGTGCCACCAGCAGATCAGGCTCCCGCAATCAGCCCCAGCATTTT
.	TRBV11-3	.	TRBJ2-5	CASSSPGQETQYF	TGTGCCAGCAGCTCCCCCGGCCAAGAGACCCAGTACTTC
.	TRBV4-1	TRBD1	TRBJ2-5	CASSRRTGGQETQYF	TGCGCCAGCAGCCGGAGAACAGGGGGACAAGAGACCCAGTACTTC
many	TRBV3-1/TRBV3-2	TRBD2	TRBJ2-7	CASNSGASYEQYF	TGTGCCAGTAACAGCGGGGCCTCCTACGAGCAGTACTTC
few	TRBV5-1	.	TRBJ2-7	CASSFSERGSYEQYF	TGCGCCAGCAGCTTCTCGGAGCGCGGTTCATACGAGCAGTACTTC
.	TRBV12-3/TRBV12-4	.	TRBJ1-1	CASSLPSGGARF	TGTGCCAGCAGTCTACCCTCCGGGGGGGCCCGTTTT
once	TRBV28	.	TRBJ2-1	CASSFTTENNEQFF	TGTGCCAGCAGTTTTACGACGGAGAACAATGAGCAGTTCTTC
.	TRBV18	.	TRBJ2-5	CASSQDRVETQYF	TGTGCCAGCTCCCAAGACCGGGTGGAGACCCAGTACTTC
.	TRBV5-6	.	TRBJ2-7	CASSYYTTYEQYF	TGTGCCAGCAGCTACTACACCACCTACGAGCAGTACTTC
.	TRBV7-2	TRBD2	TRBJ2-4	CASSLGGGKNIQYF	TGTGCCAGCAGCTTAGGGGGGGGCAAAAACATTCAGTACTTC
.	TRBV5-4	.	TRBJ2-6	CASSFLGAGANVLTF	TGTGCCAGCAGCTTTCTAGGAGCTGGGGCCAACGTCCTGACTTTC
.	TRBV2	.	TRBJ2-7	CASKGGRSEQYF	TGTGCCAGCAAGGGGGGGAGAAGCGAGCAGTACTTC
few	TRBV6-2/TRBV6-3	TRBD1	TRBJ1-1	CASSLDRGSTEAFF	TGTGCCAGCAGTCTGGACAGGGGGTCGACTGAAGCTTTCTTT
.	TRBV5-1	.	TRBJ2-5	CASSFGQGGGETQYF	TGCGCCAGCAGCTTCGGACAGGGCGGGGGAGAGACCCAGTACTTC
.	TRBV10-2	.	TRBJ1-2	CASGGLEDYGYTF	TGCGCCAGCGGTGGCTTAGAAGACTATGGCTACACCTTC
.	TRBV14	TRBD1	TRBJ2-7	CASSHPGTGAYEQYF	TGTGCCAGCAGCCACCCCGGGACAGGGGCCTACGAGCAGTACTTC
.	TRBV27	.	TRBJ1-5	CASSSITRGGNQPQHF	TGTGCCAGCAGTTCTATAACTCGCGGGGGCAATCAGCCCCAGCATTTT
.	TRBV2	TRBD1	TRBJ1-3	CASSLTGGSSGNTIYF	TGTGCCAGCAGTTTGACAGGGGGCAGCTCTGGAAACACCATATATTTT
.	TRBV27	.	TRBJ2-1	CASKGDILSYNEQFF	TGTGCCAGCAAGGGGGACATTCTCTCCTACAATGAGCAGTTCTTC
.	TRBV7-8	.	TRBJ2-7	CASSLVPGHYEQYF	TGTGCCAGCAGCTTAGTTCCAGGGCATTACGAGCAGTACTTC
.	TRBV6-5	.	TRBJ1-1	CASSYSAEVTEAFF	TGTGCCAGCAGTTACTCTGCGGAGGTCACTGAAGCTTTCTTT
.	TRBV4-1	.	TRBJ2-7	CASSQVPEGPSPSLYEQYF	TGCGCCAGCAGCCAAGTTCCCGAGGGTCCTAGTCCCTCTCTCTACGAGCAGTACTTC
.	TRBV28	.	TRBJ1-1	CASSSGMNTEAFF	TGTGCCAGCAGTTCCGGGATGAACACTGAAGCTTTCTTT
.	TRBV19	.	TRBJ2-2	CASSMTIGWTGELFF	TGTGCCAGTAGTATGACTATTGGGTGGACCGGGGAGCTGTTTTTT
.	TRBV10-1	TRBD1	TRBJ1-1	CASPTDRGHRYLMNTEAFF	TGCGCCAGTCCCACGGACAGGGGGCATAGGTACCTTATGAACACTGAAGCTTTCTTT
.	TRBV10-1	TRBD2	TRBJ2-2	CASSRLAGGTGELFF	TGCGCCAGCAGTAGATTAGCGGGAGGTACCGGGGAGCTGTTTTTT
.	TRBV28	.	TRBJ1-5	CASRTMREGSNQPQHF	TGTGCCAGCAGGACAATGAGGGAGGGAAGCAATCAGCCCCAGCATTTT
.	TRBV4-2	TRBD1	TRBJ2-6	CASSQRDRQSGANVLTF	TGTGCCAGCAGCCAACGGGACAGGCAATCTGGGGCCAACGTCCTGACTTTC
.	TRBV5-1	.	TRBJ2-2	CASSLAVGGGTADTGELFF	TGCGCCAGCAGCTTGGCGGTGGGAGGCGGAACAGCAGACACCGGGGAGCTGTTTTTT
.	TRBV3-1/TRBV3-2	TRBD2	TRBJ2-5	CASSRGGRQETQYF	TGTGCCAGCAGCCGGGGGGGTAGACAAGAGACCCAGTACTTC
.	TRBV19	.	TRBJ2-1	CASSILNEQFF	TGTGCCAGTAGTATTTTAAATGAGCAGTTCTTC